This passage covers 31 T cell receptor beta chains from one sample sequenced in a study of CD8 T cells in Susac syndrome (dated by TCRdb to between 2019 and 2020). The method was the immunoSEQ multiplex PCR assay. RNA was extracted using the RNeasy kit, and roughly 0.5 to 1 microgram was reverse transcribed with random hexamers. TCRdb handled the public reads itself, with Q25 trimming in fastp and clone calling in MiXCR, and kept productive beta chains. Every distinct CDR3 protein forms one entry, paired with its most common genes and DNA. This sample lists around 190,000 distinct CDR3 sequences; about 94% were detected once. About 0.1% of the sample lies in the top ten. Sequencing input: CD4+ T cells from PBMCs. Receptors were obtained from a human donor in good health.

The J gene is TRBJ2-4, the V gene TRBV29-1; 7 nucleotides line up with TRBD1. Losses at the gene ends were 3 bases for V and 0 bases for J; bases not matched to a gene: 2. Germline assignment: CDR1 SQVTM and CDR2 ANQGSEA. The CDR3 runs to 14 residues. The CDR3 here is CSVEGQLAKNIQYF. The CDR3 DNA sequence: TGCAGCGTTGAGGGACAGCTAGCCAAAAACATTCAGTACTTC.

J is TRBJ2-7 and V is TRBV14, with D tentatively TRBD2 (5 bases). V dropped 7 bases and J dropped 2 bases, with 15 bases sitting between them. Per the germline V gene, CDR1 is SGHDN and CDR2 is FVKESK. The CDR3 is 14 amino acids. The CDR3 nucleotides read TGTGCCAGCAATTTGAGACGAGGGCCCTACGAGCAGTACTTC. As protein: CASNLRRGPYEQYF.

In DNA form, the CDR3 reads TGTGCCAGCAGCTTGGTTGGGATGCAAGAGACCCAGTACTTC. Translated: CASSLVGMQETQYF. The J gene is TRBJ2-5, the V gene TRBV5-4; D not resolved. The CDR3 is made up of 14 amino acids. The V end was cut by 0 bases, the J end by 2 bases, with 8 bases between. Per the germline V gene, CDR1 is SGHNT and CDR2 is YYREEE (reference sequence).

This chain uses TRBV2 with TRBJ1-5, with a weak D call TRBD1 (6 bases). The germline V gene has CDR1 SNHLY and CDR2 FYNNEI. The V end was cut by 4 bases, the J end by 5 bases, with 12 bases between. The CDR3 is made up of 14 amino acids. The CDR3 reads CASSAQGYDQPQHF. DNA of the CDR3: TGTGCCAGCAGTGCTCAGGGGTACGATCAGCCCCAGCATTTT. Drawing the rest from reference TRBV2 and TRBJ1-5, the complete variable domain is EPEVTQTPSHQVTQMGQEVILRCVPISNHLYFYWYRQILGQKVEFLVSFYNNEISEKSEIFDDQFSVERPDGSNFTLKIRSTKLEDSAMYFCASSAQGYDQPQHFGDGTRLSIL.

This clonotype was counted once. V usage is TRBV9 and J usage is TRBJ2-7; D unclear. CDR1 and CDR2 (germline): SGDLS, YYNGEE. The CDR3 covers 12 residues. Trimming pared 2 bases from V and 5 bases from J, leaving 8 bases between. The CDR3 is CASSVHWDEQYF. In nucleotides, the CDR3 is TGTGCCAGCAGCGTCCACTGGGACGAGCAGTACTTC.

This CDR3 reads CATSDLLDTQYF. The DNA for the CDR3 is TGTGCCACCAGTGATTTGCTGGATACGCAGTATTTT. The gene calls are TRBV24-1 and TRBJ2-3; D is ambiguous. The CDR3 contains 12 residues. Germline CDR1 and CDR2: KGHDR and SFDVKD. V dropped 0 bases and J dropped 6 bases, with 3 bases sitting between them.

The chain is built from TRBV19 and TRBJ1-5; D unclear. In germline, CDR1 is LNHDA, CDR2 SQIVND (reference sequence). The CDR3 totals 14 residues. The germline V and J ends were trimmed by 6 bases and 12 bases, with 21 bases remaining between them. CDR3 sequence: CASSENMIGGFQHF. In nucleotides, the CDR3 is TGTGCCAGTAGCGAAAATATGATAGGAGGATTCCAGCATTTT.

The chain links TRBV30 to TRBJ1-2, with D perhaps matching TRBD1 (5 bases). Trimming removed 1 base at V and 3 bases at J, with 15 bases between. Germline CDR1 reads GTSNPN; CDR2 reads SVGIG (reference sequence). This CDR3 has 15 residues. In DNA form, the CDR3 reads TGTGCCTGGAGTGAGAGGGAAAGGGGTCACTATGGCTACACCTTC. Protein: CAWSERERGHYGYTF.

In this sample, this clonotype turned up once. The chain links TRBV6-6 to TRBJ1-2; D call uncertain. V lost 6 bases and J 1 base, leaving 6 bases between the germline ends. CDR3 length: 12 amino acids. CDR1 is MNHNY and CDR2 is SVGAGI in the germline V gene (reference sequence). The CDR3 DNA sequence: TGTGCCAGCAGGGGTGGTAACTATGGCTACACCTTC. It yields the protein CASRGGNYGYTF.

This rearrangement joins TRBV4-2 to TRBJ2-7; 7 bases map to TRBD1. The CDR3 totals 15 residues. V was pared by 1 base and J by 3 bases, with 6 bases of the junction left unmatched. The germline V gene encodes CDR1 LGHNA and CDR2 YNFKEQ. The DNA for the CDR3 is TGTGCCAGCAGCCAAGCGGACAGGAGGAGCTACGAGCAGTACTTC. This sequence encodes CASSQADRRSYEQYF.

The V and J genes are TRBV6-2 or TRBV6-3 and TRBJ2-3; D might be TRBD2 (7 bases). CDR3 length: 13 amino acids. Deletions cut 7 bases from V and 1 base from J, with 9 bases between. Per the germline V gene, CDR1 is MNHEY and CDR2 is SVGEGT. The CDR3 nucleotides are TGTGCCAGCACCGGGGGGCGCACAGATACGCAGTATTTT. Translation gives CASTGGRTDTQYF.

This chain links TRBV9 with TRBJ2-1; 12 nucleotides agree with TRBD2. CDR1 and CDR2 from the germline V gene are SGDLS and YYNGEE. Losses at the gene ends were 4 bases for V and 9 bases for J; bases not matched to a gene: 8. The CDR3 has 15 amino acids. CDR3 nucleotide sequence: TGTGCCAGCAGCTCGACTAGCGGGAGCGCGGTTGAGCAGTTCTTC. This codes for CASSSTSGSAVEQFF.

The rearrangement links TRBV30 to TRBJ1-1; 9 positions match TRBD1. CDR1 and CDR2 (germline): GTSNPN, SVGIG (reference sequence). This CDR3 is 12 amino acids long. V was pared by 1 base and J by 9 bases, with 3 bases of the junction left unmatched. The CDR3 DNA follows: TGTGCCTGGAGTGCCGACAGGGGGAAAGCTTTCTTT. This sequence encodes CAWSADRGKAFF.

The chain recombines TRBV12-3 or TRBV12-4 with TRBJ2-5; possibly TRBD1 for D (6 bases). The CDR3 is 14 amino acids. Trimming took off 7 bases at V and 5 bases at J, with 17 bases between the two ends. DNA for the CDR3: TGTGCCAGCACCTCCCAGGGGCTTGTGGAGACCCAGTACTTC. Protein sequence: CASTSQGLVETQYF.

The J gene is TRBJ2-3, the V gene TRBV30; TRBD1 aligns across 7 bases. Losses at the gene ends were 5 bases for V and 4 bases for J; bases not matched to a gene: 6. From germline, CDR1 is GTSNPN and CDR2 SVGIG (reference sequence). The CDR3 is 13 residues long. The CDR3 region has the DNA TGTGCCTGGGCGACAGGGTTGTCAGATACGCAGTATTTT. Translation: CAWATGLSDTQYF. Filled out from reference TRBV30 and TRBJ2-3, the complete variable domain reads SQTIHQWPATLVQPVGSPLSLECTVEGTSNPNLYWYRQAAGRGLQLLFYSVGIGQISSEVPQNLSASRPQDRQFILSSKKLLLSDSGFYLCAWATGLSDTQYFGPGTRLTVL.

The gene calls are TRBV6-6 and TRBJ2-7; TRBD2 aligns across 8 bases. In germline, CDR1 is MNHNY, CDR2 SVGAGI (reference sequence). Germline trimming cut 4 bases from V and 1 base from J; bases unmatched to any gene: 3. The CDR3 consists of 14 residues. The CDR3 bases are TGTGCCAGCAGTTCAATAGCGGGATCCTACGAGCAGTACTTC. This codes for CASSSIAGSYEQYF.

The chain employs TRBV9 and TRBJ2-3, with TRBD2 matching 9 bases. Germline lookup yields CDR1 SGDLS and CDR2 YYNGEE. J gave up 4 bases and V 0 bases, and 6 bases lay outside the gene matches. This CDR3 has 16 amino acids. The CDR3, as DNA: TGTGCCAGCAGCGTAGAGGATAGCGGGAGCTCAGATACGCAGTATTTT. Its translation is CASSVEDSGSSDTQYF.

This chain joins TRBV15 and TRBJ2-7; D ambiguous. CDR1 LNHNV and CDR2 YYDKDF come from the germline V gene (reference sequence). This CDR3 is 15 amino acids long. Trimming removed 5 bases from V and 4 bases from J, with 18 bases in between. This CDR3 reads CATSPVGDTIYEQYF. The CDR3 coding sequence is TGTGCCACCAGCCCCGTTGGGGATACTATATACGAGCAGTACTTC.

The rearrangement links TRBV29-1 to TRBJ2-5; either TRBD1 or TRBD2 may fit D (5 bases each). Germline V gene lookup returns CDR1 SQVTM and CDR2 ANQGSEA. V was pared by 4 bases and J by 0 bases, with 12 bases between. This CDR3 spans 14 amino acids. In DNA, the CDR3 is TGCAGCGTTGGAAAGGGACGGGACCAAGAGACCCAGTACTTC. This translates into CSVGKGRDQETQYF.

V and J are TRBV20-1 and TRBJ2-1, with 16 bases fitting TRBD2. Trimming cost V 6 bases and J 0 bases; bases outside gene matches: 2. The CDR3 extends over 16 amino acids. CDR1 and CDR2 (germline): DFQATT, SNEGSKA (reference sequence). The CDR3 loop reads CSAGTSGRASYNEQFF. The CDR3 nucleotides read TGCAGTGCCGGGACTAGCGGGAGGGCCTCCTACAATGAGCAGTTCTTC.

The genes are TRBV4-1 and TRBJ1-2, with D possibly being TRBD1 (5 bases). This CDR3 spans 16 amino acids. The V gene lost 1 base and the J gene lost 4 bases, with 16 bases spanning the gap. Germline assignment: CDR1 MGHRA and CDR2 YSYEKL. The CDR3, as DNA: TGCGCCAGCAGCCAAGTTTCTGGGACGGATAGCTATGGCTACACCTTC. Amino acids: CASSQVSGTDSYGYTF.

Here the CDR3 reads CASSTGTSGSLSYEQYF. In DNA form, the CDR3 reads TGTGCCAGCTCAACCGGGACTAGCGGGAGTCTCTCCTACGAGCAGTACTTC. The rearrangement uses TRBV18 and TRBJ2-7, with 14 nucleotides matching TRBD2. The CDR3 loop spans 17 amino acids. In germline, CDR1 is KGHSH, CDR2 LQKENI. The V segment lost 5 bases and the J segment 0 bases; nucleotides outside the gene matches: 6.

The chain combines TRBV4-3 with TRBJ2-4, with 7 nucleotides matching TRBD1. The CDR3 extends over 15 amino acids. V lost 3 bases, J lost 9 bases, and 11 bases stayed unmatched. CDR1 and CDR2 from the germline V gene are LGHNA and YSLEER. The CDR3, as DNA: TGCGCCAGCAGCCACGGGACAGACCTGGTGAGCATTCAGTACTTC. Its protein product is CASSHGTDLVSIQYF.

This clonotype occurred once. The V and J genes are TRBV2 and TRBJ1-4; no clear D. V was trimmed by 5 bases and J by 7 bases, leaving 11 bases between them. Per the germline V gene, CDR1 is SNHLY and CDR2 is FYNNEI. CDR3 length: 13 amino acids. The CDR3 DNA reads TGTGCCAGCAGTACACCGGGGAGTGAAAAACTGTTTTTT. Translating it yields CASSTPGSEKLFF.

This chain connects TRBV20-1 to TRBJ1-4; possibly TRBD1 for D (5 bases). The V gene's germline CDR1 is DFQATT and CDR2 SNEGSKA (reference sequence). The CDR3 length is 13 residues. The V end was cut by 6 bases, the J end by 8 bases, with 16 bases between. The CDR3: CSAPGRGGEKLFF. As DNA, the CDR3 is TGCAGTGCCCCGGGTAGGGGAGGGGAAAAACTGTTTTTT.

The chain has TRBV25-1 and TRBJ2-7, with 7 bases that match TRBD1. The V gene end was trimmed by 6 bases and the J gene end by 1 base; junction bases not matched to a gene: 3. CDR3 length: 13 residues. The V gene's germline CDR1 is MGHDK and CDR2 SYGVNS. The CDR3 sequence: CASRGQLSYEQYF. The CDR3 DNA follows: TGTGCCAGCAGGGGACAGCTATCCTACGAGCAGTACTTC.

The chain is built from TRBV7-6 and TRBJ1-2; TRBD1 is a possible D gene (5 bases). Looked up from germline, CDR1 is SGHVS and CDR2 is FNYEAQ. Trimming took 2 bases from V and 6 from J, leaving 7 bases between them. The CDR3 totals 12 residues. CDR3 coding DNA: TGTGCCAGCAGCTTAATGGGGGATGGCTACACCTTC. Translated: CASSLMGDGYTF.

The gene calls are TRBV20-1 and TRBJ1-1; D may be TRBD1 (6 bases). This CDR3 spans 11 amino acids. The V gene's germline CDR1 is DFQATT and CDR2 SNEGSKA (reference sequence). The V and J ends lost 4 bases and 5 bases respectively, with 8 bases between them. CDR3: CSAKGDTEAFF. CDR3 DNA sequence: TGCAGTGCTAAGGGGGATACTGAAGCTTTCTTT.

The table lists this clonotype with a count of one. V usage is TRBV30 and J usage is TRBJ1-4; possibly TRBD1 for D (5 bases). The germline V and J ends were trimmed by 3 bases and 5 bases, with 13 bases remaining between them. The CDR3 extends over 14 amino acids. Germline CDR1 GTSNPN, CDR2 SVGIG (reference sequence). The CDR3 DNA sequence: TGTGCCTGGAGCCCGCTGGGGCGGAATGAAAAACTGTTTTTT. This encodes CAWSPLGRNEKLFF.

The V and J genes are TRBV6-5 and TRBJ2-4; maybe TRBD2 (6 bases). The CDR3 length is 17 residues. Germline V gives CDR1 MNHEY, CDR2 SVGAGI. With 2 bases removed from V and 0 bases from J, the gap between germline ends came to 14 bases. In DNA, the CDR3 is TGTGCCAGCAGTTACAAAGGGACTCCCTTAGCCAAAAACATTCAGTACTTC. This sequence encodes CASSYKGTPLAKNIQYF.

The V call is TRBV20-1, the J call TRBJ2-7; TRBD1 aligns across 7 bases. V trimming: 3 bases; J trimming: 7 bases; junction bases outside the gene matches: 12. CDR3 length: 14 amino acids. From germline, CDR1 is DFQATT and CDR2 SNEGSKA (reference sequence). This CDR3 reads CSASGQAKIEEQYF. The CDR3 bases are TGCAGTGCTAGTGGACAGGCCAAAATTGAGGAGCAGTACTTC.